This entry lists 3 T cell receptor beta chains sequenced from one sample in a study of tissue T cells after allogeneic stem cell transplantation. Sequencing was performed with immunoSEQ multiplex PCR; in TCRdb, only in-frame clones are kept and a portion is missing. The sample holds 6,000 to 8,000 clones, 60% to 80% seen once. Input material: blood. The origin of the receptors is a female BALB/c mouse in good health. Strain haplotype (MHC): H2-d.

With respect to this clone: Gene names and germline match the mouse. The sequenced fragment ends 1 residue before the CDR3 boundary, so the rest is inferred from the germline J gene. The chain recombines TRBV2 with TRBJ2-3; 11 nucleotides align to TRBD2. Trimming removed 2 bases from V and 5 bases from J; junction bases left unmatched: 9. This CDR3 is built from 17 residues. Looked up from germline, CDR1 is LGHNA and CDR2 is YSYQKL. The CDR3 loop is CASSQLTGGARVETLYF. The CDR3 DNA, read in part, is TGTGCCAGCAGCCAACTTACTGGGGGGGCGCGTGTAGAAACGCTGTAT.

The sample holds a few counts of this clone. The gene symbols are mouse symbols. The CDR3 end is not reached by the read, which stops 1 residue before it; the germline J gene fills it in. The chain links TRBV20 to TRBJ2-7, with a tentative D call TRBD1 (6 bases). From germline, CDR1 is GFQATS and CDR2 STVNSAI. Trimming shortened V by 0 bases and J by 4 bases, and 13 bases separated the two germline ends. This CDR3 region has 14 residues. CDR3 DNA (partial): TGTGGTGCTAGGGATTCTAGGGGGTTGTATGAACAGTAC. The encoded protein is CGARDSRGLYEQY. The CDR3 reads in full as CGARDSRGLYEQYF.

To note about this clone: The genes and germline here are from mouse. This CDR3 is CASSQGHANTEVFF. CDR3 bases read: TGTGCCAGCAGCCAGGGACACGCAAACACAGAAGTCTTC. The chain has TRBV2 and TRBJ1-1; maybe TRBD1 (6 bases). The CDR3 end lies 1 residue beyond the end of the read and is filled in from the germline J gene. Germline-derived CDR1 and CDR2 are LGHNA and YSYQKL. Deletions cut 3 bases from V and 0 bases from J, with 8 bases between. The CDR3 consists of 14 residues.